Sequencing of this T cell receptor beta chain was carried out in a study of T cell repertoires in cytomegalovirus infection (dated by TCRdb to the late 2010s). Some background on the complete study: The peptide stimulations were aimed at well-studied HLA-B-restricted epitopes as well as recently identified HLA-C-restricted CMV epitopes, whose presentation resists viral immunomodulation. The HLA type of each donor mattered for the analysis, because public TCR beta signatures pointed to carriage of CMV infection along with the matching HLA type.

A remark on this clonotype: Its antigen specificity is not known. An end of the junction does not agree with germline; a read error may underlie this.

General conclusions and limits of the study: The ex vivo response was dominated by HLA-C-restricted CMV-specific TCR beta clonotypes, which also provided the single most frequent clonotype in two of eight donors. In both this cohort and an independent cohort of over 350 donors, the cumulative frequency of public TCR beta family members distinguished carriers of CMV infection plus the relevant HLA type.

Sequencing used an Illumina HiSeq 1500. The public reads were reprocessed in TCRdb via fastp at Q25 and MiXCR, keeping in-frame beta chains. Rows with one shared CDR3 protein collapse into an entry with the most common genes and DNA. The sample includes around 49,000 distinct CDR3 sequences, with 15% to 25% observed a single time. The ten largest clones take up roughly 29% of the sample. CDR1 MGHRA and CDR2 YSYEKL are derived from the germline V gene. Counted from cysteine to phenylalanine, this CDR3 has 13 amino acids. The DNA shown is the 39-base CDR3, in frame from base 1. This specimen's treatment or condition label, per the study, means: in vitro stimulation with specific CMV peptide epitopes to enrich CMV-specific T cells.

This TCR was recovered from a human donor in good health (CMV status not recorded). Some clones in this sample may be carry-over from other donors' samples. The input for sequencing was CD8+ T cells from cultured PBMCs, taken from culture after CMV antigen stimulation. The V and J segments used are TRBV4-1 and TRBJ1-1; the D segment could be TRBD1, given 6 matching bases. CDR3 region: CASSLKRDNEAFF. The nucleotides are TGTGCCAGCAGCCTCAAAAGGGACAATGAAGCTTTCTTT.